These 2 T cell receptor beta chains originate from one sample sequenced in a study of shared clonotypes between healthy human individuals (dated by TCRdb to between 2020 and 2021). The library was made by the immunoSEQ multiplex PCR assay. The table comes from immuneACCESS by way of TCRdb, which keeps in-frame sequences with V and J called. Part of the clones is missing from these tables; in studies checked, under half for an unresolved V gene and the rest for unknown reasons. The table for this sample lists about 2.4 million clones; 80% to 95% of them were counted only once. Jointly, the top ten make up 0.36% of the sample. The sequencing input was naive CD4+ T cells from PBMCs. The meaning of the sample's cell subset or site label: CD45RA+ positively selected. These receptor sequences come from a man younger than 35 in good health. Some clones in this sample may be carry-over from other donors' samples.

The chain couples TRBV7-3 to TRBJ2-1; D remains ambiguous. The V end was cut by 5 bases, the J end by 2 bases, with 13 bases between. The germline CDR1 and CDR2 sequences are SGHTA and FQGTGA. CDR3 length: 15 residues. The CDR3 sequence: CASSQSGEPYNEQFF. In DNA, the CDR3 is TGTGCCAGCAGCCAATCCGGCGAGCCCTACAATGAGCAGTTCTTC.

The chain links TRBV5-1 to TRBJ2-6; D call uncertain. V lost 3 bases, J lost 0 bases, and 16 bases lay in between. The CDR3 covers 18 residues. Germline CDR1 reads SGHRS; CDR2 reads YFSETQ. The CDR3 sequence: CASSWDGLPLSGANVLTF. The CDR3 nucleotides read TGCGCCAGCAGCTGGGATGGCCTACCCCTCTCTGGGGCCAACGTCCTGACTTTC. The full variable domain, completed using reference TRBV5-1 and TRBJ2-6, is KAGVTQTPRYLIKTRGQQVTLSCSPISGHRSVSWYQQTPGQGLQFLFEYFSETQRNKGNFPGRFSGRQFSNSRSEMNVSTLELGDSALYLCASSWDGLPLSGANVLTFGAGSRLTVL.